This entry is about one T cell receptor beta chain. This sample was taken from a study of blood T cell repertoires in COVID-19. At the level of the study: The United States, Italy and Spain provided the acute and convalescent COVID-19 samples.

Original methodology: Quantification of nucleated cells was approximated via reference gene primer amplification. Repertoires were generated with immunoSEQ multiplex PCR, while TCRdb's copy carries only in-frame clones and drops some. The V and J calls and clone size were taken over from that table, and D and trimming were inferred from the DNA. The table records approximately 240,000 clones, about nine tenths of them present only once. Researchers sorted participants into cohorts using their self-reported clinical history. Donors in Cohort 3 who had recovered were those with two negative PCRs, healthcare professional clearance, or resolution of their symptoms. V lost 3 bases and J lost 0; bases outside the gene matches: 8. CDR1 is SGHNT and CDR2 is YYREEE in the germline V gene (reference sequence). CDR3 length equals 16 residues.

This sequence was found in a woman under 30 who had recovered from COVID-19. The sample was PBMCs or T cells enriched from blood (not recorded which). The chain combines TRBV5-4 with TRBJ1-1; the match to TRBD1 covers 7 bases. The DNA for the CDR3 is TGTGCCAGCAGCTCCGGGTCGGGACAGTTGAACACTGAAGCTTTCTTT. Translated: CASSSGSGQLNTEAFF.